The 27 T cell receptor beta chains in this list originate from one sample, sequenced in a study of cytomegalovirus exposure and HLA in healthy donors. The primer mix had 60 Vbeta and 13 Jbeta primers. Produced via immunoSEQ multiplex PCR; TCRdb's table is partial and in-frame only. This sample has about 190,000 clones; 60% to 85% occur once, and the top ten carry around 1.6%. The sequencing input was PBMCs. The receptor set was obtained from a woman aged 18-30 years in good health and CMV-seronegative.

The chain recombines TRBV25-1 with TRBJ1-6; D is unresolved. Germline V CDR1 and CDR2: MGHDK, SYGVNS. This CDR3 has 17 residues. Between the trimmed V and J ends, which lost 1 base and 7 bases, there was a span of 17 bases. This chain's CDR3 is CASSEFLNEGLNSPLHF. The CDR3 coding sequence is TGTGCCAGCAGTGAATTTTTGAATGAGGGCCTGAATTCACCCCTCCACTTT.

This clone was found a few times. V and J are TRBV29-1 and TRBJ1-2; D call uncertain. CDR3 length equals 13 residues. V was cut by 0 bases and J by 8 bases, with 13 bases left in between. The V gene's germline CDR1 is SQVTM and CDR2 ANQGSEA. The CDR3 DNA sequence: TGCAGCGTTGAAGATCCCGGAGCGCTCGGCTACACCTTC. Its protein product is CSVEDPGALGYTF.

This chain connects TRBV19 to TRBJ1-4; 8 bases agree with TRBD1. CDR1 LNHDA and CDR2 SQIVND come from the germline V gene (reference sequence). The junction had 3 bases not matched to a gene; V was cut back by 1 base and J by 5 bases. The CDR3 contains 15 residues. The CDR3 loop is CASSIGGTGNEKLFF. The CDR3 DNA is TGTGCCAGTAGTATAGGAGGGACAGGCAATGAAAAACTGTTTTTT.

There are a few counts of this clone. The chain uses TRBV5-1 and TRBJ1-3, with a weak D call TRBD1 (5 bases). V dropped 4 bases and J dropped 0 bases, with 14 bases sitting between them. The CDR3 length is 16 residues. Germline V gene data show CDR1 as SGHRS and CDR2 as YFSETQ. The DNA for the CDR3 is TGCGCCAGCAGCCCGAATCTCAGGGACTCTGGAAACACCATATATTTT. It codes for CASSPNLRDSGNTIYF.

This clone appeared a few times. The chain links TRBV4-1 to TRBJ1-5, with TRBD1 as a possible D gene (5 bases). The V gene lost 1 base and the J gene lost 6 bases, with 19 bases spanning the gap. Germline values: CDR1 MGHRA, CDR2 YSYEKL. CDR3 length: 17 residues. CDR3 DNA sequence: TGCGCCAGCAGCCAAGCCGGGGGGTATAGGGTAGGTCAGCCCCAGCATTTT. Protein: CASSQAGGYRVGQPQHF.

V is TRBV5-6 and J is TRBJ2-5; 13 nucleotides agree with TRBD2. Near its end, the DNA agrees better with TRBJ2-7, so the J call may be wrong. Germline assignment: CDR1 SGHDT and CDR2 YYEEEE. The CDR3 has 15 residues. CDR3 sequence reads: CASSLRLAGGHEQYF. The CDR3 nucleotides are TGTGCCAGCAGCTTGAGACTAGCGGGGGGCCACGAGCAGTACTTC.

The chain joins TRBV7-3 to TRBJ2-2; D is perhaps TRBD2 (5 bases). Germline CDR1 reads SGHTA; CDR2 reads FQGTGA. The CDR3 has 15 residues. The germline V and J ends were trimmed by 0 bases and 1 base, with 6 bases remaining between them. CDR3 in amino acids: CASSLTGENTGELFF. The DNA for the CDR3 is TGTGCCAGCAGCTTAACCGGGGAGAACACCGGGGAGCTGTTTTTT.

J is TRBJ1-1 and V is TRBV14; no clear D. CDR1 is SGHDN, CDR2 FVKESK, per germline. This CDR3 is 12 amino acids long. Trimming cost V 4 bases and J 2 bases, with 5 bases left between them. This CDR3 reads CASSRGNTEAFF. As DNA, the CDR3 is TGTGCCAGCAGCCGCGGAAACACTGAAGCTTTCTTT.

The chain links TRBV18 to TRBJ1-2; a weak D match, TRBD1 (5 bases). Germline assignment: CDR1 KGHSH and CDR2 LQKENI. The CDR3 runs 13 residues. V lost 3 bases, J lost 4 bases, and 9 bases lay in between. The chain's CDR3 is CASSPGGFYGYTF. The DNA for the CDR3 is TGTGCCAGCTCACCTGGGGGGTTCTATGGCTACACCTTC.

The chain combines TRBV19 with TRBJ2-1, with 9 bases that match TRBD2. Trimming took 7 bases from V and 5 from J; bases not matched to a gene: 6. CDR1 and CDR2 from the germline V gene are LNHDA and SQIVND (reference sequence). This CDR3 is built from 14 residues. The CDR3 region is CASTPSGVNNEQFF. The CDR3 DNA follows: TGTGCCAGTACCCCTAGCGGGGTCAACAATGAGCAGTTCTTC.

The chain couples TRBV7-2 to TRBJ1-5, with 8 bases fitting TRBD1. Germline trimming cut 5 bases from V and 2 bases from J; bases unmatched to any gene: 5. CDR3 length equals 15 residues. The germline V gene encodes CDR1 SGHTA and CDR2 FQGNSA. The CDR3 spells CASSPQTGGNQPQHF. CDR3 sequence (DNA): TGTGCCAGCAGCCCCCAGACAGGGGGCAATCAGCCCCAGCATTTT.

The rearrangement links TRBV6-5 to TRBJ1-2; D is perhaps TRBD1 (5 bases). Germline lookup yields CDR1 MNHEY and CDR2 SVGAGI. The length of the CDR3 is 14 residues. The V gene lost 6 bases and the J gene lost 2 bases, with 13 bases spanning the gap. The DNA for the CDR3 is TGTGCCAGCAGCCTCGACAGTTTGAACTATGGCTACACCTTC. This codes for CASSLDSLNYGYTF.

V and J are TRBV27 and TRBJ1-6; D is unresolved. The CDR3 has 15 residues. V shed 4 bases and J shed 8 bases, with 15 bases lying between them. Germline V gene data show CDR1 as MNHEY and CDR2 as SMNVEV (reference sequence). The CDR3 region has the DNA TGTGCCAGCAGTTGGGCTCTGGAAGATGATTCACCCCTCCACTTT. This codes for CASSWALEDDSPLHF.

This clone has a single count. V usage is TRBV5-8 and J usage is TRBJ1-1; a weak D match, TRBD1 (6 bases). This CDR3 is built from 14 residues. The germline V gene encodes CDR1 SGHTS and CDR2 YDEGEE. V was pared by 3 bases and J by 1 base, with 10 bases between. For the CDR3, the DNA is TGTGCCAGCAGCTACTCGGGACAGAACACTGAAGCTTTCTTT. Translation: CASSYSGQNTEAFF.

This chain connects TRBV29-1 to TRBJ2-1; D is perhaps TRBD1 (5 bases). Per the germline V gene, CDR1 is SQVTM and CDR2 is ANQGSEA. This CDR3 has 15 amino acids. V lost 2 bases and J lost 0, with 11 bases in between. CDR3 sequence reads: CSVELQTGSYNEQFF. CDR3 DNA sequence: TGCAGCGTTGAATTACAAACAGGCTCCTACAATGAGCAGTTCTTC.

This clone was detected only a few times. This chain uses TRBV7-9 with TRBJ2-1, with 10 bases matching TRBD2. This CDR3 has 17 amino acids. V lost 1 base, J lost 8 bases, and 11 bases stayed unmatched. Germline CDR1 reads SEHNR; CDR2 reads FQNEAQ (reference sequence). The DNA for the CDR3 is TGTGCCAGCAGCTTAGGTGTTAGCGGGGGGCCTCTCGATGAGCAGTTCTTC. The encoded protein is CASSLGVSGGPLDEQFF.

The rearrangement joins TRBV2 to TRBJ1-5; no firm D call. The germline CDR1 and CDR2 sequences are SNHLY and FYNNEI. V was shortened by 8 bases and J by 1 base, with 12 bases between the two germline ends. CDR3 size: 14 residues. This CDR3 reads CASLPGKSNQPQHF. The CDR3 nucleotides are TGTGCCAGCCTCCCGGGGAAAAGCAATCAGCCCCAGCATTTT.

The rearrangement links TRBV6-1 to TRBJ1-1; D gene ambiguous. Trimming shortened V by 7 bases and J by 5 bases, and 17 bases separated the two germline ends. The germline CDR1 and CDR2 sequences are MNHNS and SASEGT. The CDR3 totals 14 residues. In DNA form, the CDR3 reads TGTGCCAGCATGCGGACTCCCGGGTTAACTGAAGCTTTCTTT. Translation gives CASMRTPGLTEAFF.

This chain's CDR3 is CASSLSGNKQETQYF. For the CDR3, the DNA is TGTGCCAGCAGTTTGTCAGGGAATAAACAAGAGACCCAGTACTTC. The chain has TRBV28 and TRBJ2-5; D might be TRBD1 (5 bases). CDR1 and CDR2 from the germline V gene are MDHEN and SYDVKM. CDR3 length equals 15 residues. V lost 3 bases and J lost 2, with 13 bases in between.

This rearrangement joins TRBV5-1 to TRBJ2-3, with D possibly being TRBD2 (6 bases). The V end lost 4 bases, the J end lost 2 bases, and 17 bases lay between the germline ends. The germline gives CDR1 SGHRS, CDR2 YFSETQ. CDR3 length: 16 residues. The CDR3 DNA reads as TGCGCCAGCAGCCCCGGTCGGGCGGGGAACACAGATACGCAGTATTTT. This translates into CASSPGRAGNTDTQYF.

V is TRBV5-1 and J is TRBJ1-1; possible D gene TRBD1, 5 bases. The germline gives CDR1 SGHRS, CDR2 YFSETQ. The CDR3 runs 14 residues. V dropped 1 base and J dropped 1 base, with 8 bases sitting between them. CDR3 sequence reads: CASSLSTGNTEAFF. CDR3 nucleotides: TGCGCCAGCAGCTTGTCAACAGGGAACACTGAAGCTTTCTTT.

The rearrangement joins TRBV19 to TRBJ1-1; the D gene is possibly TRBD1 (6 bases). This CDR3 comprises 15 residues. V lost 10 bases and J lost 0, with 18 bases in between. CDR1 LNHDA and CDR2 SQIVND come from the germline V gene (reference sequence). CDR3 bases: TGTGCCACGAAGGGGGGGGCTCCCCTGAACACTGAAGCTTTCTTT. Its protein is CATKGGAPLNTEAFF.

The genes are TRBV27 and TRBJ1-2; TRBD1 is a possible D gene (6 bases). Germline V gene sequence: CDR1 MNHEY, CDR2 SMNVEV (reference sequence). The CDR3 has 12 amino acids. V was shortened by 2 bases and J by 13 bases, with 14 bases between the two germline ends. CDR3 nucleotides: TGTGCCAGCAGTTTAGGCAGGGGTCCGTCCACCTTC. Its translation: CASSLGRGPSTF.

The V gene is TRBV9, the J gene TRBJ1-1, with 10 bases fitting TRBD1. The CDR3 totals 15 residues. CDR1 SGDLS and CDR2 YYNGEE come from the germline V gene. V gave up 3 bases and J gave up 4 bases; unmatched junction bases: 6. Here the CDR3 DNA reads TGTGCCAGCAGCGCCCGGGACAGGGGACCCACTGAAGCTTTCTTT. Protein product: CASSARDRGPTEAFF.

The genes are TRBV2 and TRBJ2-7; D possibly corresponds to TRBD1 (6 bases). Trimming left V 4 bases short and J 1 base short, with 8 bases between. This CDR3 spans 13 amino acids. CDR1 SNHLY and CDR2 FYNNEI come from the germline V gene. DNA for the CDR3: TGTGCCAGCAGTGCCGACAGGTCCTACGAGCAGTACTTC. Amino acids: CASSADRSYEQYF.

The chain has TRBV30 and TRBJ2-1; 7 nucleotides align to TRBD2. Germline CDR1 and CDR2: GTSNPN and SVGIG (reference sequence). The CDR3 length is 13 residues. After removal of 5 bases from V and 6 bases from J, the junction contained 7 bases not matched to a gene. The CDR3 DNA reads TGTGCCTGGGCGGGCGGGAGAGGCAATGAGCAGTTCTTC. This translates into CAWAGGRGNEQFF.

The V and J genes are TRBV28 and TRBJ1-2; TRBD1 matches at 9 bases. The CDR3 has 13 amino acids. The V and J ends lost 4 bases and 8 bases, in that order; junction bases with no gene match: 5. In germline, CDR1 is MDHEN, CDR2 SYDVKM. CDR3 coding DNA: TGTGCCAGCAGTTCTAACAGGGGGCAAGGCTACACCTTC. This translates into CASSSNRGQGYTF.